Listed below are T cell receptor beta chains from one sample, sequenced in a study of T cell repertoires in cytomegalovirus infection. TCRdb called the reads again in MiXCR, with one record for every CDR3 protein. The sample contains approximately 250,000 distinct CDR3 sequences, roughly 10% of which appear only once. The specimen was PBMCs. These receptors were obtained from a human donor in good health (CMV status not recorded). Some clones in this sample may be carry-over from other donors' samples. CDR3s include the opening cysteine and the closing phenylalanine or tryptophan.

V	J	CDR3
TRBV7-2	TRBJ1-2	CASSLVARYGYTF
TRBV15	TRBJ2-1	CATRRGSSYNEQFF
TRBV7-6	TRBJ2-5	CASSLNTGGAETQYF
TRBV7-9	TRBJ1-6	CASTNQGEGSSPLHF
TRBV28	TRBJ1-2	CASSSVRTNF
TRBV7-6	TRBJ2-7	CASSLESGNRNEQYF
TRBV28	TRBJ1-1	CASRGGRDTEAFF
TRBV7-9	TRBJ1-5	CASSPQGAGRQPQHF
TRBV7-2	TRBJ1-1	CASSPPSGFPEAFF
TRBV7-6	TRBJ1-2	CASSLSQGLDGYTF
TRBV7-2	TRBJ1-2	CASSLGWGWDYGYTF
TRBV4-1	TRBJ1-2	CASSRGWDRGSYGYTF
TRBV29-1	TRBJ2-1	CSVEVWTELSSYNEQFF
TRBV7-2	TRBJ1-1	CASAGVGTEAFF
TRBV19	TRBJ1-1	CASSKQGRPEAFF
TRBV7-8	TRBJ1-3	CASSPKDPSSGNTIYF
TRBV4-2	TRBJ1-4	CASSPGPVTNEKLFF
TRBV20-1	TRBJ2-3	CSANHRQSTDTQYF
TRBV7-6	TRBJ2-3	CASSTPLIGDGGTDTQYF
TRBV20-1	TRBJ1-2	CSAREGQGHYGYTF
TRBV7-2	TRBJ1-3	CASSLVEITGNTIYF
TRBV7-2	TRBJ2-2	CASSLYGVGTTGELFF
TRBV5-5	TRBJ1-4	CASSLGLGATGEKLFF
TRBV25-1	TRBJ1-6	CASSEYKQYNSPLHF
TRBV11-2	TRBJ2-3	CASSGGAGGRTDTQYF
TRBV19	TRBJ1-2	CASSTQGYGYTF
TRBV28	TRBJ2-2	CASSSQGGGTGELFF
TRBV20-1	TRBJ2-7	CSAKEAIAYEQYF
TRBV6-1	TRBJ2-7	CASSASIGEQYF
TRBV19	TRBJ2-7	CASNLPGQENEQYF
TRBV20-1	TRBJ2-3	CSRHSGRLTDTQYF
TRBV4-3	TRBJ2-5	CASSQGGNNQETQYF
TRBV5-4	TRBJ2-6	CASSPVRDRDHSGANVLTF
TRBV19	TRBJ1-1	CASSIWTGGRVTEAFF
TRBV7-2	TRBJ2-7	CASSFTGTGSSYEQYF
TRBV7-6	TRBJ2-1	CASSSTQGAINEQFF
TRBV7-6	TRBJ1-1	CASSSRDRGHTEAFF
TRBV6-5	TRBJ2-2	CASSSYTGELFF
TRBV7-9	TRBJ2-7	CASSLGGTGSEQYF
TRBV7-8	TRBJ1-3	CASSLAGQGKGNTIYF
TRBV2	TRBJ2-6	CASRETPSSGANVLTF
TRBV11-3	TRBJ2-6	CASSPRPPNSGANVLTF
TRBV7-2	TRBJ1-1	CASRPQGALTEAFF
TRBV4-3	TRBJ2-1	CASSPLPPGLAVDEQFF
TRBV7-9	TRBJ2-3	CASSLVGLAGGSGTDTQYF
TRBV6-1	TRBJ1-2	CASSVRTEPYGYTF